The rows below give T cell receptor beta chains drawn from one sample of a study of regulatory T cells in long-lasting Graves disease. TCRdb reanalysed the multiplex PCR reads using MiXCR and keeps one entry per CDR3 protein. The table records 350,000 to 550,000 distinct CDR3 sequences, about 15% of them present only once. Another study also made use of these data, one on T cells in Graves' hyperthyroidism and ophthalmopathy.

Source: peripheral blood mononuclear cells (PBMCs), taken at new diagnosis, from a patient treated with antithyroid drugs. These receptors all stem from a woman in her forties or fifties with Graves disease. Each CDR3 is given with its conserved first and last residue. Fields, in order: V gene, D gene, clone size, J gene, CDR3 DNA, CDR3 protein. The D gene is left open where the match is weak. Size tells how often a clone was seen (once, few, many) or the class of an expanded clone, and some rows leave it out.

V: TRBV11-2; D: NA; size: NA; J: TRBJ2-7; DNA: TGTGCCAGCAGTCTAGTCTTAAGCTCCTACGAGCAGTACTTC; CDR3: CASSLVLSSYEQYF
V: TRBV6-1; D: NA; size: few; J: TRBJ2-7; DNA: TGTGCCAGCAGAAGTCTTGGGGCGCCCGCCTACGAGCAGTACTTC; CDR3: CASRSLGAPAYEQYF
V: TRBV20-1; D: NA; size: many; J: TRBJ1-2; DNA: TGCAGTGCTAGAGATCTGGGGGATGGCTACACCTTC; CDR3: CSARDLGDGYTF
V: TRBV6-1; D: TRBD1; size: many; J: TRBJ1-2; DNA: TGTGCCAGCAGTGAAGCTATTGGGACAGGCGGATATGGCTACACCTTC; CDR3: CASSEAIGTGGYGYTF
V: TRBV11-2; D: NA; size: NA; J: TRBJ1-1; DNA: TGTGCCAGCAGCTTAGTGGGGGGGGCGCAGACTGAAGCTTTCTTT; CDR3: CASSLVGGAQTEAFF
V: TRBV5-8; D: NA; size: many; J: TRBJ1-1; DNA: TGTGCCAGCAGCCCGAGGGTCCGGAACACTGAAGCCTTCTTT; CDR3: CASSPRVRNTEAFF
V: TRBV11-2; D: NA; size: many; J: TRBJ2-7; DNA: TGTGCCAGCAGCTTAGACATCGCCCGGTCCTACGAGCAGTACTTC; CDR3: CASSLDIARSYEQYF
V: TRBV7-6; D: TRBD1; size: NA; J: TRBJ1-4; DNA: TGTGCCAGCAGCTTGACGGCCGGGACAGAGAATGAAAAACTGTTTTTT; CDR3: CASSLTAGTENEKLFF
V: TRBV11-2; D: NA; size: many; J: TRBJ1-1; DNA: TGTGCCAGCAGCTTACCCCGACGGACCACTGAAGCTTTCTTT; CDR3: CASSLPRRTTEAFF
V: TRBV19; D: TRBD1; size: NA; J: TRBJ2-7; DNA: TGTGCCAGTAGTGGCCCGGGACAGCTCAGGCCTCTCTACGAGCAGTACTTC; CDR3: CASSGPGQLRPLYEQYF
V: TRBV5-1; D: NA; size: many; J: TRBJ2-5; DNA: TGCGCCAGCAGCCCCAGGAATAGTAACCAAGAGACCCAGTACTTC; CDR3: CASSPRNSNQETQYF
V: TRBV2; D: NA; size: NA; J: TRBJ2-5; DNA: TGTGCCAGCAGACGACAGCAAGAGACCCAGTACTTC; CDR3: CASRRQQETQYF
V: TRBV10-1; D: NA; size: many; J: TRBJ2-5; DNA: TGCGCCAGCGGAGGGACGGAACAAGAGACCCAGTACTTC; CDR3: CASGGTEQETQYF
V: TRBV5-1; D: NA; size: many; J: TRBJ2-2; DNA: TGCGCCAGCAGCTTGGTGGATCCGAACACCGGGGAGCTGTTTTTT; CDR3: CASSLVDPNTGELFF
V: TRBV12-3/TRBV12-4; D: TRBD1; size: many; J: TRBJ1-2; DNA: TGTGCCAGCAGCCTGGAGACAGGGTACTATGGCTACACCTTC; CDR3: CASSLETGYYGYTF
V: TRBV7-9; D: TRBD2; size: many; J: TRBJ2-7; DNA: TGTGCCAGCAGCCTATCCGGGGGAGGGGCCTACGAGCAGTACTTC; CDR3: CASSLSGGGAYEQYF
V: TRBV9; D: TRBD1; size: NA; J: TRBJ1-4; DNA: TGTGCCAGCAGCGTAGGACAGGGAAATGAAAAACTGTTTTTT; CDR3: CASSVGQGNEKLFF
V: TRBV28; D: NA; size: NA; J: TRBJ1-2; DNA: TGTGCCAGCAGTTTGGGCCAGGAGGGGCTCGATGGCTACACCTTC; CDR3: CASSLGQEGLDGYTF
V: TRBV3-1; D: NA; size: NA; J: TRBJ2-7; DNA: TGTGCCAGCGGCCCCGATATTACCGGACGGGGCTACGAGCAGTACTTC; CDR3: CASGPDITGRGYEQYF
V: TRBV7-6; D: NA; size: many; J: TRBJ2-7; DNA: TGTGCCAGCAGCCCGAGGGACAAAACCTACGAGCAGTACTTC; CDR3: CASSPRDKTYEQYF
V: TRBV5-1; D: NA; size: few; J: TRBJ2-7; DNA: TGCGCCAGCAGCCACCTAACTGGGGGCGCAATTGGCTACGAGCAGTACTTC; CDR3: CASSHLTGGAIGYEQYF
V: TRBV15; D: NA; size: few; J: TRBJ2-6; DNA: TGTGCCACCAGCAGCGGGACGCTCTCTGGGGCCAACGTCCTGACTTTC; CDR3: CATSSGTLSGANVLTF
V: TRBV7-9; D: NA; size: many; J: TRBJ2-5; DNA: TGTGCCAGCAGCTTAGCTAGCGGTTACCAAGAGACCCAGTACTTC; CDR3: CASSLASGYQETQYF
V: TRBV4-1; D: NA; size: NA; J: TRBJ2-5; DNA: TGCGCCAGCAGCCAGTCCTGGTCGGAGACCCAGTACTTC; CDR3: CASSQSWSETQYF
V: TRBV7-9; D: NA; size: NA; J: TRBJ2-7; DNA: TGTGCCAGCAGCCTGACGGGACCGATAAGCTCCTACGAGCAGTACTTC; CDR3: CASSLTGPISSYEQYF
V: TRBV5-1; D: TRBD1; size: once; J: TRBJ1-5; DNA: TGCGCCAGCAGCTTGGGGCAGGGGGCACATCAGCCCCAGCATTTT; CDR3: CASSLGQGAHQPQHF
V: TRBV27; D: NA; size: NA; J: TRBJ2-3; DNA: TGTGCCAGCACCATCTCAGGATCCCCCACAGATACGCAGTATTTT; CDR3: CASTISGSPTDTQYF
V: TRBV5-1; D: NA; size: NA; J: TRBJ1-5; DNA: TGCGCCAGCAGCTTGGTGGGGGCGAGCAATCAGCCCCAGCATTTT; CDR3: CASSLVGASNQPQHF
V: TRBV3-1; D: NA; size: many; J: TRBJ2-1; DNA: TGTGCCAGCAGCCAAGAGCCGGGGAACAATGAGCAGTTCTTC; CDR3: CASSQEPGNNEQFF
V: TRBV7-9; D: TRBD1; size: NA; J: TRBJ2-6; DNA: TGTGCCATTACCGGGACAGGGGGGGACTCTGGGGCCAACGTCCTGACTTTC; CDR3: CAITGTGGDSGANVLTF
V: TRBV12-3/TRBV12-4; D: TRBD2; size: many; J: TRBJ2-1; DNA: TGTGCCAGCAAAGTGGGTCTAGCGGGTAGAGATGAGCAGTTCTTC; CDR3: CASKVGLAGRDEQFF
V: TRBV27; D: NA; size: few; J: TRBJ2-5; DNA: TGTGCCAGCAGTTCCCCGGCGGTGGGGGGACGTGGAGAGACCCAGTACTTC; CDR3: CASSSPAVGGRGETQYF
V: TRBV2; D: NA; size: many; J: TRBJ1-5; DNA: TGTGCCAGCAGTGTCGCACAGGGAATGGGTCAGCCCCAGCATTTT; CDR3: CASSVAQGMGQPQHF
V: TRBV7-8; D: TRBD1; size: NA; J: TRBJ2-3; DNA: TGTGCCAGCAGCTTGATACAGGGGGCTAGTACAGATACGCAGTATTTT; CDR3: CASSLIQGASTDTQYF
V: TRBV12-3/TRBV12-4; D: TRBD1; size: many; J: TRBJ1-5; DNA: TGTGCCAGCAGCCCCTTAAGGACAGGTCGCAATCAGCCCCAGCATTTT; CDR3: CASSPLRTGRNQPQHF
V: TRBV28; D: NA; size: many; J: TRBJ2-1; DNA: TGTGCCAGCAGTCCGCCTACGATGGCCAATGAGCAGTTCTTC; CDR3: CASSPPTMANEQFF
V: TRBV19; D: NA; size: NA; J: TRBJ1-3; DNA: TGTGCCAGTAGTGCGCGACCGGGACAAAGAAAAAATGGCAACACCATATATTTT; CDR3: CASSARPGQRKNGNTIYF
V: TRBV28; D: NA; size: many; J: TRBJ2-1; DNA: TGTGCCAGCAGTTTAGAGCCTGGTAGCGTGAATGACAATGAGCAGTTCTTC; CDR3: CASSLEPGSVNDNEQFF
V: TRBV30; D: TRBD2; size: NA; J: TRBJ2-1; DNA: TGTGCCTGGAGTTTCTCGGGACTAGCGGGATACAATGAGCAGTTCTTC; CDR3: CAWSFSGLAGYNEQFF
V: TRBV27; D: TRBD2; size: few; J: TRBJ2-1; DNA: TGTGCCAGCAGTTTGGTTGGTCTAGCGGGAGTTGGGCAGTTCTTC; CDR3: CASSLVGLAGVGQFF
V: TRBV30; D: NA; size: many; J: TRBJ2-7; DNA: TGTGCCTGGAGCGCAAAGAGGGACAAAACCTACGAGCAGTACTTC; CDR3: CAWSAKRDKTYEQYF
V: TRBV12-3/TRBV12-4; D: NA; size: many; J: TRBJ2-4; DNA: TGTGCCAGCACTCAGACAGGCGTTGACAAAAACATTCAGTACTTC; CDR3: CASTQTGVDKNIQYF
V: TRBV25-1; D: NA; size: NA; J: TRBJ2-1; DNA: TGTGCCAGCAGTGACCCGGGAGTCGATTACAATGAGCAGTTCTTC; CDR3: CASSDPGVDYNEQFF
V: TRBV20-1; D: NA; size: NA; J: TRBJ2-7; DNA: TGCAGTGCTAGCCCCCCCAGTGGGACCCACTACGAGCAGTACTTC; CDR3: CSASPPSGTHYEQYF
V: TRBV2; D: NA; size: many; J: TRBJ2-2; DNA: TGTGCCAGCAGTTACACTAGCACCGGGGAGCTGTTTTTT; CDR3: CASSYTSTGELFF